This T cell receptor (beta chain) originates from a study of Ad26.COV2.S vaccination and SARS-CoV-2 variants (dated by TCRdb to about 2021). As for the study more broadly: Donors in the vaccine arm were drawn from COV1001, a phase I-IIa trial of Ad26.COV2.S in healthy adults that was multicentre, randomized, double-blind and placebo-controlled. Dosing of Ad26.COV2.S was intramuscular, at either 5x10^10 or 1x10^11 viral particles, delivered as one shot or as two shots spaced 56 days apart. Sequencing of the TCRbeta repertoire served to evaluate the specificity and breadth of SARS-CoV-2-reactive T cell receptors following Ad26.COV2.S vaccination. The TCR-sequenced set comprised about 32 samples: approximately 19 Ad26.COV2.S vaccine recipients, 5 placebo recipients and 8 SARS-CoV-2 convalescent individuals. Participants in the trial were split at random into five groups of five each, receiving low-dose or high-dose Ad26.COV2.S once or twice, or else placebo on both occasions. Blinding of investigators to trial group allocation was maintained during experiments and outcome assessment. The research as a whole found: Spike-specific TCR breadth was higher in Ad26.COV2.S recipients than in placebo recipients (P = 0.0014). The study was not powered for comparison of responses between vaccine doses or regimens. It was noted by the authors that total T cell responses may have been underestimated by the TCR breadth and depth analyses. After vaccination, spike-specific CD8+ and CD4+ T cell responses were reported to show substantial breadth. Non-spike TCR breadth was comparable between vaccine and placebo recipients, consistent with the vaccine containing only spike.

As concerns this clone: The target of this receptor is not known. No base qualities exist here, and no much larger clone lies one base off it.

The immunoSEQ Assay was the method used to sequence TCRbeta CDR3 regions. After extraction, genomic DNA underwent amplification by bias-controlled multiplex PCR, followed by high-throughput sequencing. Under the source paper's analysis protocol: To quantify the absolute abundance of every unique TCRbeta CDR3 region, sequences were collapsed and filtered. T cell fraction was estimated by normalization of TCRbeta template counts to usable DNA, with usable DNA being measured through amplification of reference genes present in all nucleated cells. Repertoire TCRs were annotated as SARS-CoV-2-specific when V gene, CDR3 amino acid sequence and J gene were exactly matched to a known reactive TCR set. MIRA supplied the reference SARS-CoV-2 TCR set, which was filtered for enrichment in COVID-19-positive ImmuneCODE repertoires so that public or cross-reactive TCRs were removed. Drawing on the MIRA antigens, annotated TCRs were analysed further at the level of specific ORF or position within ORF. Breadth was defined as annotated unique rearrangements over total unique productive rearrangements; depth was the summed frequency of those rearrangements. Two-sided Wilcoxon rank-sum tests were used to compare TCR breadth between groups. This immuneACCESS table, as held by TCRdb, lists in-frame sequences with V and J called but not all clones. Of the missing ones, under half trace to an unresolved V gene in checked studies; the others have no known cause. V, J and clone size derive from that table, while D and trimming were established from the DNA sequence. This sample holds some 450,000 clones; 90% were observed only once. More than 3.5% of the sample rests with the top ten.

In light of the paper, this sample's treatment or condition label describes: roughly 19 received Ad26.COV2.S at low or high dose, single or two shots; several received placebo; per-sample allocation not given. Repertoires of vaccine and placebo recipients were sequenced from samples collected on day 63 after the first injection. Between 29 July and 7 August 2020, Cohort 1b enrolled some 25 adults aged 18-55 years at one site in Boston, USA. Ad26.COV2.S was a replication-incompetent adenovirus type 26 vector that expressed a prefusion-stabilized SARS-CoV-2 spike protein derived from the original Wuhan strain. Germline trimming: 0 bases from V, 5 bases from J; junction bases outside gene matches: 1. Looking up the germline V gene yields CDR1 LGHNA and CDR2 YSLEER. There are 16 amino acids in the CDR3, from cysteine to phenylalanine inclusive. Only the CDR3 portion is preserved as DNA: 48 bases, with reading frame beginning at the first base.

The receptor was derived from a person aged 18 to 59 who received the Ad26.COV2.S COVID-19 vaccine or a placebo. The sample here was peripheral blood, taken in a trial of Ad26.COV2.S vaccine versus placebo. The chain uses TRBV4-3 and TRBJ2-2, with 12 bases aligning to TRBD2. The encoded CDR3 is CASSQELAGGTGELFF. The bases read TGCGCCAGCAGCCAAGAGCTAGCGGGAGGGACCGGGGAGCTGTTTTTT.